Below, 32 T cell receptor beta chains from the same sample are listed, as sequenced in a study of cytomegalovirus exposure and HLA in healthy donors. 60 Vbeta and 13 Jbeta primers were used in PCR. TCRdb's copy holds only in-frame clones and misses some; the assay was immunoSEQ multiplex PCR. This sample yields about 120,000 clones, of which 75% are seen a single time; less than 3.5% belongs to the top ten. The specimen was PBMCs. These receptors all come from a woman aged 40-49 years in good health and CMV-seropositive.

The CDR3 DNA reads as TGTGCCAGCAGCCGTTGGGACAGCTATGGCTACACCTTC. This sequence encodes CASSRWDSYGYTF. This chain joins TRBV7-9 and TRBJ1-2; 7 bases line up with TRBD1. The V segment lost 5 bases and the J segment 4 bases; nucleotides outside the gene matches: 4. Germline V gene data show CDR1 as SEHNR and CDR2 as FQNEAQ (reference sequence). CDR3 length: 13 amino acids.

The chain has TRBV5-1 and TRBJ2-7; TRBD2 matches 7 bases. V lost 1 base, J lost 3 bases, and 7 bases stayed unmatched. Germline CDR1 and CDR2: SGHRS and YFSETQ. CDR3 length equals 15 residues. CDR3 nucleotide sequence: TGCGCCAGCAGCTTGTTCTCTAGCGGTCACTACGAGCAGTACTTC. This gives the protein CASSLFSSGHYEQYF. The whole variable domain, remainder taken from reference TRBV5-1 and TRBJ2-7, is KAGVTQTPRYLIKTRGQQVTLSCSPISGHRSVSWYQQTPGQGLQFLFEYFSETQRNKGNFPGRFSGRQFSNSRSEMNVSTLELGDSALYLCASSLFSSGHYEQYFGPGTRLTVT.

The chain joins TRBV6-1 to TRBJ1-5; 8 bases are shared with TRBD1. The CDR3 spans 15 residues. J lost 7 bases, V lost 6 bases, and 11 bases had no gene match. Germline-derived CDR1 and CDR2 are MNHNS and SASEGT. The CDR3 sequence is CASSLQDRDGQPQHF. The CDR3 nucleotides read TGTGCCAGCAGCCTCCAGGACAGGGATGGGCAGCCCCAGCATTTT.

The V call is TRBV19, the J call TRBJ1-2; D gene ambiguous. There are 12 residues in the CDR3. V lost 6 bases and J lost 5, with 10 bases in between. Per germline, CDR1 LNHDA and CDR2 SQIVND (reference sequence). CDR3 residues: CASSETKYGYTF. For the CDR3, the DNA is TGTGCCAGTAGCGAAACAAAGTATGGCTACACCTTC.

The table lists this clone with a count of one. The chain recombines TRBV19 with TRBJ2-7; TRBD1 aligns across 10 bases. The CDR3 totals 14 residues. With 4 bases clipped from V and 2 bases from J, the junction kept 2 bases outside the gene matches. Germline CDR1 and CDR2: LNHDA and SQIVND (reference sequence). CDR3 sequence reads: CASSTGQGTYEQYF. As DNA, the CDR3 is TGTGCCAGTAGTACGGGACAGGGGACCTACGAGCAGTACTTC.

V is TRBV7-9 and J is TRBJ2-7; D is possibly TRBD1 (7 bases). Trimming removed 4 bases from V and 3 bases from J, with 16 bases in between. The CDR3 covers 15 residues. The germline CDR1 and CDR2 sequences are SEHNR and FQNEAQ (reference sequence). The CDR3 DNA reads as TGTGCCAGCAGCTCCCCGCGGGACAGCCTCTACGAGCAGTACTTC. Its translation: CASSSPRDSLYEQYF.

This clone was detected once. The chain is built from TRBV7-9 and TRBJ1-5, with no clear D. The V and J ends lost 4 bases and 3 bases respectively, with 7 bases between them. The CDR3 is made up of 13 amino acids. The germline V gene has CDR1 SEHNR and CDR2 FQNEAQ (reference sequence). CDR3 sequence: CASSSRVNQPQHF. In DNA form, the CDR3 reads TGTGCCAGCAGCTCCCGAGTCAATCAGCCCCAGCATTTT. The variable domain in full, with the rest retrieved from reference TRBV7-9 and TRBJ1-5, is DTGVSQNPRHKITKRGQNVTFRCDPISEHNRLYWYRQTLGQGPEFLTYFQNEAQLEKSRLLSDRFSAERPKGSFSTLEIQRTEQGDSAMYLCASSSRVNQPQHFGDGTRLSIL.

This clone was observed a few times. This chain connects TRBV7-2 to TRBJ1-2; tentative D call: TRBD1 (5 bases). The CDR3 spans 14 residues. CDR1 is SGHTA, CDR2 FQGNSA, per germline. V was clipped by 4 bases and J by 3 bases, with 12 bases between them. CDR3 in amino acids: CASSSVGGDYGYTF. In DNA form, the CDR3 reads TGTGCCAGCAGCTCGGTCGGGGGGGACTATGGCTACACCTTC.

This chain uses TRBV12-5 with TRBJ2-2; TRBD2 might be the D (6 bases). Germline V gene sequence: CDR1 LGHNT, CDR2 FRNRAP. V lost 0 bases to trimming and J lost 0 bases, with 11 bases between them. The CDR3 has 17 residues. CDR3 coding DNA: TGTGCTAGTGGTTTGGTAGAAGCGGGTCCGAACACCGGGGAGCTGTTTTTT. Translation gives CASGLVEAGPNTGELFF.

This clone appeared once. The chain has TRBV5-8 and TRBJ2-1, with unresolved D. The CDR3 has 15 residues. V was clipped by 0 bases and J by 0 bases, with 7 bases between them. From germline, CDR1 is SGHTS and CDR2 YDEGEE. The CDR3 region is CASSLGPSSYNEQFF. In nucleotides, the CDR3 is TGTGCCAGCAGCTTGGGCCCTAGCTCCTACAATGAGCAGTTCTTC. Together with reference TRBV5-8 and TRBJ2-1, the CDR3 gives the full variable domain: EAGVTQSPTHLIKTRGQQATLRCSPISGHTSVYWYQQALGLGLQFLLWYDEGEERNRGNFPPRFSGRQFPNYSSELNVNALELEDSALYLCASSLGPSSYNEQFFGPGTRLTVL.

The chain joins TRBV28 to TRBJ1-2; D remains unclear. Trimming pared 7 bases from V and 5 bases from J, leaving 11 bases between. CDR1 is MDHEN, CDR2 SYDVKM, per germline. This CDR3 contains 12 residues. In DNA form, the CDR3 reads TGTGCCAGCACCTCCGGCGGGTATGGCTACACCTTC. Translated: CASTSGGYGYTF.

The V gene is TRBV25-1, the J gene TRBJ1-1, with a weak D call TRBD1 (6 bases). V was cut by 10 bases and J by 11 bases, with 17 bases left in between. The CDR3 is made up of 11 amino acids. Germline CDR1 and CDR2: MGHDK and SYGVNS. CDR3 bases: TGTGCCACAAAGGCAGGGGATGGTGCTTTCTTT. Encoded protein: CATKAGDGAFF.

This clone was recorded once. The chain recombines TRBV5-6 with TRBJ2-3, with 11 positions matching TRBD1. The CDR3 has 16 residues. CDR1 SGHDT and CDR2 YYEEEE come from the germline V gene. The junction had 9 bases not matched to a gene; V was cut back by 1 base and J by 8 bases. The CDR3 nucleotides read TGTGCCAGCAGCTTGTTGGGGACAGGGGGACCCGGTACGCAGTATTTT. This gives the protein CASSLLGTGGPGTQYF. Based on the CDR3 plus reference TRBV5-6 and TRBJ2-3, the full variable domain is DAGVTQSPTHLIKTRGQQVTLRCSPKSGHDTVSWYQQALGQGPQFIFQYYEEEERQRGNFPDRFSGHQFPNYSSELNVNALLLGDSALYLCASSLLGTGGPGTQYFGPGTRLTVL.

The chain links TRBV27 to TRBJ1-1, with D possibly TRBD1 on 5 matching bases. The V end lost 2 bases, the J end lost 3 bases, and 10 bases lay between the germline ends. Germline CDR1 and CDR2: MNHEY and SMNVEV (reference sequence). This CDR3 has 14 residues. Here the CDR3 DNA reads TGTGCCAGCAGTTTACAGGGTTTGCACACTGAAGCTTTCTTT. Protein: CASSLQGLHTEAFF.

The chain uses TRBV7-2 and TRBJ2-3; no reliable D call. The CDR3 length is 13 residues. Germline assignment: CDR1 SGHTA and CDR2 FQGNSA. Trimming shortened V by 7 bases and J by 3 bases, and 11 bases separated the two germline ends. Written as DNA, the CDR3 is TGTGCCAGCAAGCTAATAGTGACAGATACGCAGTATTTT. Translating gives CASKLIVTDTQYF. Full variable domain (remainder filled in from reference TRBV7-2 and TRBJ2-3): GAGVSQSPSNKVTEKGKDVELRCDPISGHTALYWYRQSLGQGLEFLIYFQGNSAPDKSGLPSDRFSAERTGGSVSTLTIQRTQQEDSAVYLCASKLIVTDTQYFGPGTRLTVL.

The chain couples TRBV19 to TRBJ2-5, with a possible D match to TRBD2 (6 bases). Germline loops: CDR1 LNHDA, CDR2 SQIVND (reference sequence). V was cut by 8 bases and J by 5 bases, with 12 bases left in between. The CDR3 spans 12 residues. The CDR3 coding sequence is TGTGCCAGTCTAGCGCTCGACGAGACCCAGTACTTC. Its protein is CASLALDETQYF.

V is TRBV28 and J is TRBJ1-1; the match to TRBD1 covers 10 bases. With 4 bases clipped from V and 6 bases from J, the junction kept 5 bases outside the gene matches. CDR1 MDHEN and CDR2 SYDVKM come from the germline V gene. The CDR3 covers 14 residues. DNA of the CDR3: TGTGCCAGCAGTTCGGGGACAGGGGTCTCTGAAGCTTTCTTT. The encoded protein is CASSSGTGVSEAFF. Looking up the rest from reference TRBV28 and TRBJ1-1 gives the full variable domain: DVKVTQSSRYLVKRTGEKVFLECVQDMDHENMFWYRQDPGLGLRLIYFSYDVKMKEKGDIPEGYSVSREKKERFSLILESASTNQTSMYLCASSSGTGVSEAFFGQGTRLTVV.

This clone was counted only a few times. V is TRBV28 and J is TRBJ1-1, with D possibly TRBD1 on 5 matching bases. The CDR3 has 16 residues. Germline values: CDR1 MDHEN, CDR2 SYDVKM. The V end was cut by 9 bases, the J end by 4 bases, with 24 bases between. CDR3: CASTFGGGSPATEAFF. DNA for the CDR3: TGTGCCAGTACTTTTGGGGGGGGGAGTCCAGCCACTGAAGCTTTCTTT.

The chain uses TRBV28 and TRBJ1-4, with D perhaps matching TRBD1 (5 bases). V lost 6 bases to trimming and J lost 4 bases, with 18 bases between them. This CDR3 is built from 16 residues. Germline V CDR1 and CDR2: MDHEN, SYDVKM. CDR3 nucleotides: TGTGCCAGCAGGGCGGATGGGGCAGGTGGTAATGAAAAACTGTTTTTT. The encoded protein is CASRADGAGGNEKLFF.

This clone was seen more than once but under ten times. The CDR3 here is CASGLRGLNTEAFF. The CDR3 coding sequence is TGTGCCAGCGGGCTCAGGGGTTTGAACACTGAAGCTTTCTTT. The J gene is TRBJ1-1, the V gene TRBV2; perhaps TRBD1 as D (6 bases). This CDR3 spans 14 amino acids. The ends were cut back, 8 bases at V and 0 bases at J, with 13 bases in the middle. CDR1 and CDR2 from the germline V gene are SNHLY and FYNNEI.

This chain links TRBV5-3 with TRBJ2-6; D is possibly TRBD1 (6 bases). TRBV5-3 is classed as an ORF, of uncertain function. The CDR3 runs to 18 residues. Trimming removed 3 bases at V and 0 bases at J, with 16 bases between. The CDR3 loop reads CARSYWPGHFSGANVLTF. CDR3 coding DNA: TGTGCCAGAAGCTACTGGCCGGGACACTTCTCTGGGGCCAACGTCCTGACTTTC.

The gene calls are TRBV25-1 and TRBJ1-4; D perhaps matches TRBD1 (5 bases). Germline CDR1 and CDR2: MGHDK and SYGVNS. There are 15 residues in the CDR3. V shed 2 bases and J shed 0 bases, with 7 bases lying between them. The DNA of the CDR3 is TGTGCCAGCAGTGAAGGGGCGGCAACTAATGAAAAACTGTTTTTT. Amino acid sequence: CASSEGAATNEKLFF.

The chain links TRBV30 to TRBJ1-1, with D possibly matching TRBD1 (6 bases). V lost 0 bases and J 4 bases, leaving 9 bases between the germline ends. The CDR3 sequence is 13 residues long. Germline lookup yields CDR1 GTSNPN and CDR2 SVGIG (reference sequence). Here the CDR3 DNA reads TGTGCCTGGAGTGTACAGGGTAGCACTGAAGCTTTCTTT. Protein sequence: CAWSVQGSTEAFF.

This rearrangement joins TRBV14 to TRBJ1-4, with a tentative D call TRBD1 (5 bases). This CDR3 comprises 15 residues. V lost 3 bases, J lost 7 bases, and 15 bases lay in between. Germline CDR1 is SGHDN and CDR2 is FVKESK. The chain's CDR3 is CASSQNNAQGEKLFF. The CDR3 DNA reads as TGTGCCAGCAGCCAGAACAACGCTCAGGGTGAAAAACTGTTTTTT.

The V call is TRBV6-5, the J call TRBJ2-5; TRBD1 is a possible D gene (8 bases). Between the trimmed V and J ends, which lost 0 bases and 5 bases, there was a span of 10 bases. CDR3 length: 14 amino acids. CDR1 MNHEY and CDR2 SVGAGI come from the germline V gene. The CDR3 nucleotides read TGTGCCAGCAGTTACTCACAGGGGGGGGAGACCCAGTACTTC. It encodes CASSYSQGGETQYF.

As DNA, the CDR3 is TGTGCCAGCAGCCTAGGGAGGAACAGGGGGAACTACTCGTCCATATATTTT. Translated: CASSLGRNRGNYSSIYF. The chain joins TRBV9 to TRBJ1-3; 8 bases are shared with TRBD1. V lost 4 bases, J lost 11 bases, and 20 bases stayed unmatched. The germline V gene has CDR1 SGDLS and CDR2 YYNGEE. The CDR3 spans 17 residues.

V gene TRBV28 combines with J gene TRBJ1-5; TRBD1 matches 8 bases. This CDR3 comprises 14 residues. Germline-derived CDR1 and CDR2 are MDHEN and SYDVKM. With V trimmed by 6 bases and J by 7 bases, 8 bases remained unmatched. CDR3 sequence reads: CASSLTGARQPQHF. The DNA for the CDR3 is TGTGCCAGCAGCTTGACAGGGGCTCGGCAGCCCCAGCATTTT.

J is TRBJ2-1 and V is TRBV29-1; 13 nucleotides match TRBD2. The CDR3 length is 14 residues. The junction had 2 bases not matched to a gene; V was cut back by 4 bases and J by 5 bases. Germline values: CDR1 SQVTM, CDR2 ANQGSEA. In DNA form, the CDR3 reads TGCAGCGTTGCAGGACTAGCGGGAGACAATGAGCAGTTCTTC. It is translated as CSVAGLAGDNEQFF.

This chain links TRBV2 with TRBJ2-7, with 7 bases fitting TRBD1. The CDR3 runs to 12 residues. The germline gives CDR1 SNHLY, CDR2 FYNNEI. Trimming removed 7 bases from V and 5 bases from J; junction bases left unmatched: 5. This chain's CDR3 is CASILQGNEQYF. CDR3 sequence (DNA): TGTGCCAGCATTTTACAGGGGAACGAGCAGTACTTC.

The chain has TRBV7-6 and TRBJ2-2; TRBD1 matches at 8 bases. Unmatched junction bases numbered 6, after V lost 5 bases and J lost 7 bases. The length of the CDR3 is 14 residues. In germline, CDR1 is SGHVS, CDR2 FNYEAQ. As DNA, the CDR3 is TGTGCCAGCAGCCAGGGGGCGCATAACGGGGAGCTGTTTTTT. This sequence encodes CASSQGAHNGELFF.

DNA of the CDR3: TGTGCCAGCAGCTTTCTAGCGGGGGGGCCTCATGAGCAGTTCTTC. Protein: CASSFLAGGPHEQFF. The chain recombines TRBV7-2 with TRBJ2-1; 12 nucleotides match TRBD2. The CDR3 extends over 15 amino acids. V shed 3 bases and J 8 bases; nucleotides not matched to a gene: 5. In germline, CDR1 is SGHTA, CDR2 FQGNSA.

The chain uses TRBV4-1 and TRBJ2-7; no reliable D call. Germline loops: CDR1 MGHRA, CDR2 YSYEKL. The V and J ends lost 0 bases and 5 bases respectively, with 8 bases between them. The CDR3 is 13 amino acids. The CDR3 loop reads CASSQDVENEQYF. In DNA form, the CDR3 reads TGCGCCAGCAGCCAAGATGTCGAGAACGAGCAGTACTTC.